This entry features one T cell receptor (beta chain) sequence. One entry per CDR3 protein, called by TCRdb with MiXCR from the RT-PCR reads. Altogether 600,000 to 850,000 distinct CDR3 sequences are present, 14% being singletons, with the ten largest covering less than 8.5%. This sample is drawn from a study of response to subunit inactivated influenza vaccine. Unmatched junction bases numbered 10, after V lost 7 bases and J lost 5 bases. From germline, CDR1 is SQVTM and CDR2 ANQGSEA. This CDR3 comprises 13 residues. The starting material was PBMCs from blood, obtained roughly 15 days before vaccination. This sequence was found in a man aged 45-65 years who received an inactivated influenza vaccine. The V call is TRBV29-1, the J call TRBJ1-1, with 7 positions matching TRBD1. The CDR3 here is CSAQGGAWTEAFF. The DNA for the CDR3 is TGCAGCGCCCAAGGGGGCGCATGGACTGAAGCTTTCTTT.